A selection of T cell receptor beta chains follows, all from one sample in a study of post-analysis software for immune sequencing data. TCRdb fed the PCR reads into MiXCR, producing one record per CDR3 protein. The sample carries 700,000 to 800,000 distinct CDR3 sequences, roughly 29% recorded once. Sequenced material: blood. Receptors originate from a girl aged 10 to 17 with multiple sclerosis. The CDR3 runs from the conserved cysteine through the conserved F or W. The D gene is left open where the match is weak. Part of the rows lack a size; the others show once, few, many or a class for expanded clones.

d_call	v_call	j_call	clone_size	cdr3_aa	cdr3_nt
NA	TRBV14	TRBJ2-1	NA	CASTPGVYEQFF	TGTGCCAGCACCCCCGGGGTATATGAGCAGTTCTTC
NA	TRBV28	TRBJ2-1	NA	CASGAGVGSYNEQFF	TGTGCCAGCGGGGCGGGCGTAGGCTCCTACAATGAGCAGTTCTTC
TRBD2	TRBV25-1	TRBJ2-7	NA	CASSDTRAGVGYEQYF	TGTGCCAGCAGTGATACGAGAGCGGGAGTCGGATACGAGCAGTACTTC
NA	TRBV28	TRBJ2-1	NA	CASSLSGTSPGNEQFF	TGTGCCAGCAGTTTATCCGGGACCTCACCGGGAAATGAGCAGTTCTTC
NA	TRBV3-1	TRBJ1-5	NA	CASSQVRSGTQHF	TGTGCCAGCAGCCAAGTTAGATCGGGGACCCAGCATTTT
TRBD2	TRBV10-3	TRBJ2-3	NA	CAISPTSGVTDTQYF	TGTGCCATCAGTCCGACTAGCGGGGTCACAGATACGCAGTATTTT
TRBD1	TRBV2	TRBJ2-7	NA	CASSEGQGTSYEQYF	TGTGCCAGCAGTGAGGGACAGGGCACGTCCTACGAGCAGTACTTC
TRBD1	TRBV5-1	TRBJ1-4	few	CASSWGPGQGEKLFF	TGCGCCAGCAGCTGGGGGCCGGGACAGGGTGAAAAACTGTTTTTT
TRBD1	TRBV25-1	TRBJ2-7	few	CASSDDRGHYEQYF	TGTGCCAGCAGTGACGACAGGGGGCACTACGAGCAGTACTTC
NA	TRBV19	TRBJ2-1	NA	CASSTSVGEQFF	TGTGCCAGTAGTACGTCAGTGGGAGAGCAGTTCTTC
TRBD2	TRBV5-6	TRBJ2-5	NA	CVSSFGLVAKTQYF	TGTGTCAGCAGCTTTGGACTAGTTGCTAAGACCCAGTACTTC
NA	TRBV28	TRBJ2-1	few	CASSFGKRTLENEQFF	TGTGCCAGCAGTTTTGGAAAGCGGACTTTAGAGAATGAGCAGTTCTTC
NA	TRBV7-2	TRBJ2-1	NA	CASKDPLNEQFF	TGTGCCAGCAAGGACCCGCTAAATGAGCAGTTCTTC
TRBD2	TRBV9	TRBJ2-2	NA	CASTIGSVAGSGELFF	TGTGCCAGCACCATAGGGTCGGTAGCGGGATCCGGGGAGCTGTTTTTT
TRBD1	TRBV20-1	TRBJ2-5	few	CSASGTGRETQYF	TGCAGTGCTAGTGGGACAGGGAGGGAGACCCAGTACTTC
TRBD1	TRBV28	TRBJ2-7	NA	CASSFRDRNTAYEQYF	TGTGCCAGCAGTTTCCGGGACAGGAATACCGCCTACGAGCAGTACTTC
NA	TRBV9	TRBJ2-3	NA	CASNRWGAEDTQYF	TGTGCCAGCAACCGGTGGGGGGCTGAAGATACGCAGTATTTT
NA	TRBV4-1	TRBJ1-1	NA	CASSQDGAVGTEAFF	TGCGCCAGCAGCCAAGATGGCGCGGTAGGGACTGAAGCTTTCTTT
TRBD2	TRBV7-9	TRBJ2-3	NA	CASSPPAGGADTQYF	TGTGCCAGCAGCCCCCCGGCGGGAGGAGCAGATACGCAGTATTTT
NA	TRBV6-2/TRBV6-3	TRBJ2-7	few	CASRTGRGKYEQYF	TGTGCCAGCAGGACAGGTAGGGGAAAATACGAGCAGTACTTC
TRBD1	TRBV27	TRBJ2-7	few	CASSFGQGVYEQYF	TGTGCCAGCAGTTTCGGGCAGGGGGTCTACGAGCAGTACTTC
NA	TRBV7-9	TRBJ1-2	few	CASSSPGRGDGYTF	TGTGCCAGCAGCTCCCCCGGCAGGGGAGATGGCTACACCTTC
NA	TRBV3-1	TRBJ2-3	few	CASSPANAVPTDTQYF	TGTGCCAGCAGCCCGGCAAATGCGGTCCCCACAGATACGCAGTATTTT
NA	TRBV10-3	TRBJ2-5	NA	CAISDFSAQETQYF	TGTGCCATCAGTGATTTTAGCGCACAAGAGACCCAGTACTTC
NA	TRBV7-2	TRBJ2-1	NA	CASSSDTNNEQFF	TGTGCCAGCAGCTCGGACACGAACAATGAGCAGTTCTTC
TRBD1	TRBV28	TRBJ2-1	NA	CASNGDRGIGEQFF	TGTGCCAGCAATGGGGACAGGGGGATCGGTGAGCAGTTCTTC
TRBD2	TRBV7-2	TRBJ2-1	NA	CASSLDRGGQFF	TGTGCCAGCAGCTTAGATCGGGGGGGGCAGTTCTTC
NA	TRBV7-2	TRBJ2-1	NA	CASSLANSGTGNEQFF	TGTGCCAGCAGCTTAGCTAATTCAGGGACGGGCAATGAGCAGTTCTTC
TRBD1	TRBV10-3	TRBJ1-1	few	CASLQGGRTEAFF	TGTGCCAGCCTCCAGGGGGGACGGACTGAAGCTTTCTTT
NA	TRBV9	TRBJ2-3	many	CASSVGPLPGDTQYF	TGTGCCAGCAGCGTAGGCCCTCTCCCGGGAGATACGCAGTATTTT
NA	TRBV6-6	TRBJ2-7	NA	CATTKTYEQYF	TGTGCCACCACCAAAACCTACGAGCAGTACTTC
NA	TRBV20-1	TRBJ1-6	few	CSAPLLVVGNSPLHF	TGCAGTGCTCCTCTCTTGGTCGTCGGGAATTCACCCCTCCACTTT
TRBD1	TRBV5-5	TRBJ2-1	few	CASSWDRGSYNEQFF	TGTGCCAGCAGTTGGGACAGGGGGTCCTACAATGAGCAGTTCTTC
TRBD1	TRBV5-5	TRBJ2-7	NA	CASSSPRDSPGEQYF	TGTGCCAGCAGCTCGCCCAGGGACAGCCCTGGAGAGCAGTACTTC
NA	TRBV20-1	TRBJ2-3	NA	CSARPNLGLSTDTQYF	TGCAGTGCTAGACCAAACCTGGGACTCTCCACAGATACGCAGTATTTT
NA	TRBV5-6	TRBJ2-3	NA	CASSLQGHGTDTQYF	TGTGCCAGCAGCTTGCAGGGGCACGGCACAGATACGCAGTATTTT
NA	TRBV20-1	TRBJ2-3	NA	CSARSFTDTQYF	TGCAGTGCTAGGAGCTTCACAGATACGCAGTATTTT
NA	TRBV6-6	TRBJ1-5	NA	CASSYQGVRNQPQHF	TGTGCCAGCAGTTACCAGGGCGTTCGCAATCAGCCCCAGCATTTT
NA	TRBV6-6	TRBJ2-5	NA	CASSYAWESETQYF	TGTGCCAGCAGTTACGCGTGGGAGTCGGAGACCCAGTACTTC
NA	TRBV5-1	TRBJ2-4	few	CASSLAGQKNIQYF	TGTGCCAGCAGCTTAGCGGGACAGAAAAACATTCAGTACTTC
NA	TRBV5-1	TRBJ2-1	few	CASSLSELNYNEQFF	TGCGCCAGCAGCTTATCGGAACTAAACTACAATGAGCAGTTCTTC
NA	TRBV5-1	TRBJ2-7	NA	CASSAGPQLTYEQYF	TGCGCCAGCAGCGCGGGGCCCCAACTTACCTACGAGCAGTACTTC